These 3 T cell receptor beta chains were sequenced from one sample in a study of blood T cells in healthy people across ages. A second PCR, run for roughly 7 to 12 cycles, used a sample-barcoded 5' primer plus a J-beta primer mix. TCRdb independently ran MiXCR on the 5' RACE reads; one entry per CDR3 protein. The sample has hundreds of thousands of distinct CDR3 sequences; around 48% are singletons. Specimen: blood. These receptors all come from a woman aged 60-75 years in good health.

V gene TRBV7-2 combines with J gene TRBJ2-1; D is unresolved. The CDR3 length is 14 residues. The germline gives CDR1 SGHTA, CDR2 FQGNSA. V was cut by 1 base and J by 8 bases, with 12 bases left in between. The CDR3 region is CASSLDSGRDEQFF. CDR3 in DNA: TGTGCCAGCAGCTTAGATTCGGGCCGGGATGAGCAGTTCTTC.

The genes are TRBV18 and TRBJ1-2; D possibly corresponds to TRBD1 (6 bases). This CDR3 contains 16 residues. Trimming left V 6 bases short and J 0 bases short, with 17 bases between. CDR1 is KGHSH and CDR2 is LQKENI in the germline V gene. The CDR3 nucleotides are TGTGCCAGCTCCCACAGCCAGGGGACCACTAACTATGGCTACACCTTC. It specifies CASSHSQGTTNYGYTF. Combining the CDR3 with reference TRBV18 and TRBJ1-2 gives the whole variable domain NAGVMQNPRHLVRRRGQEARLRCSPMKGHSHVYWYRQLPEEGLKFMVYLQKENIIDESGMPKERFSAEFPKEGPSILRIQQVVRGDSAAYFCASSHSQGTTNYGYTFGSGTRLTVV.

This chain links TRBV9 with TRBJ2-5; the D gene is possibly TRBD1 (5 bases). Looked up from germline, CDR1 is SGDLS and CDR2 is YYNGEE. V lost 0 bases, J lost 5 bases, and 8 bases lay in between. CDR3 size: 13 residues. CDR3 in DNA: TGTGCCAGCAGCGTAGCGACAGCCGAGACCCAGTACTTC. It translates to CASSVATAETQYF.